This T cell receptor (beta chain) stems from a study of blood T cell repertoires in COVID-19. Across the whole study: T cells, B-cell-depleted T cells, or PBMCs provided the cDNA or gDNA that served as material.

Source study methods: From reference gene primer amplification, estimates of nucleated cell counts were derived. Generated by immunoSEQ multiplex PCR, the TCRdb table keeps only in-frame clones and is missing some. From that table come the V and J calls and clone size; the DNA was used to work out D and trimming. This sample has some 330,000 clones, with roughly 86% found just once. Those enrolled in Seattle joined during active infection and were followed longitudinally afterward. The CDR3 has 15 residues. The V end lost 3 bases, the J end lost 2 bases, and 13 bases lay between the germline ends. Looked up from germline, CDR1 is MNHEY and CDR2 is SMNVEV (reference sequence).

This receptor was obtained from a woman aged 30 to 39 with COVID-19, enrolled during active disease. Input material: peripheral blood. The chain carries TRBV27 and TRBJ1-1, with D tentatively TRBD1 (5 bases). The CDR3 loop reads CASSFIGAFNTEAFF. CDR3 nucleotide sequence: TGTGCCAGCAGTTTCATAGGGGCTTTTAACACTGAAGCTTTCTTT.